This T cell receptor (beta chain) was sequenced for a study of PD-L1 blockade in urothelial cancer. On the study more broadly: Males with bladder-origin urothelial cancer made up about 85% of the roughly 29 patients.

Specified time point: pretreatment peripheral blood. Patients had locally advanced or metastatic urothelial carcinoma. The study collected 1 to 8 samples per patient, pretreatment and on-treatment. Method: immunoSEQ multiplex PCR; TCRdb's copy keeps in-frame clones and lacks some. The sample consists of 70,000 to 75,000 clones, around 83% of them appearing once. Trimming cost V 3 bases and J 0 bases; bases outside gene matches: 16. The CDR3 runs to 20 residues. Germline CDR1 and CDR2: LGHNA and YNFKEQ. The gene calls are TRBV4-2 and TRBJ1-3; 8 positions match TRBD1. This receptor was identified in a woman between 65 and 79 years old with urothelial cancer. Specimen: PBMCs, collected around atezolizumab (anti-PD-L1) treatment. The CDR3 reads CASSQETGTGPGGSGNTIYF. CDR3 DNA: TGTGCCAGCAGCCAGGAAACCGGGACAGGTCCAGGGGGCTCTGGAAACACCATATATTTT.